These 21 T cell receptor beta chains were sequenced from one sample in a study of neurological immune-mediated disorders. TCRdb processed the 5' RACE reads anew with MiXCR; each CDR3 protein has one entry. The data show about 44,000 distinct CDR3 sequences, more than 5% seen once. Sequenced: CD4+ T cells from blood. Source of these receptors: a woman aged 35 to 49 in good health.

This clonotype was observed at least ten times. V is TRBV12-5 and J is TRBJ1-5; D unresolved. The CDR3 spans 14 residues. Trimming pared 7 bases from V and 0 bases from J, leaving 10 bases between. Germline lookup yields CDR1 LGHNT and CDR2 FRNRAP. In DNA form, the CDR3 reads TGTGCTAGTGCCCCAGGCCTTAGCAATCAGCCCCAGCATTTT. Its protein product is CASAPGLSNQPQHF.

The sample holds many counts of this clonotype. DNA for the CDR3: TGTGCCCTCAAGGGCTCGGGAGAACACCACGAGCAGTACTTC. It yields the protein CALKGSGEHHEQYF. The genes are TRBV10-3 and TRBJ2-7; D is possibly TRBD2 (6 bases). Germline assignment: CDR1 ENHRY and CDR2 SYGVKD. The CDR3 has 14 amino acids. Trimming stripped 11 bases from V and 5 bases from J, with 22 bases between.

This clonotype was seen repeatedly, ten times or more. This chain joins TRBV20-1 and TRBJ2-5; D remains unclear. This CDR3 is 14 amino acids long. Germline lookup yields CDR1 DFQATT and CDR2 SNEGSKA (reference sequence). V lost 5 bases, J lost 4 bases, and 17 bases lay in between. Here the CDR3 DNA reads TGCAGTGCTGAAGGAGCTTTTCAGAGAGAGACCCAGTACTTC. Translating gives CSAEGAFQRETQYF.

The sample holds many counts of this clonotype. The rearrangement links TRBV9 to TRBJ2-1; D call uncertain. There are 13 residues in the CDR3. The V gene lost 0 bases and the J gene lost 3 bases, with 4 bases spanning the gap. Germline V CDR1 and CDR2: SGDLS, YYNGEE. This chain's CDR3 is CASSVAGYNEQFF. The CDR3, as DNA: TGTGCCAGCAGCGTAGCCGGCTACAATGAGCAGTTCTTC.

This clonotype was observed many times. The rearrangement uses TRBV7-9 and TRBJ1-1, with 10 bases identical to TRBD1. V was pared by 5 bases and J by 8 bases, with 5 bases of the junction left unmatched. This CDR3 is 13 amino acids long. Germline loops: CDR1 SEHNR, CDR2 FQNEAQ (reference sequence). Here the CDR3 DNA reads TGTGCCAGCAGCGACTGGGGACAGGGGGAAGCTTTCTTT. Its translation: CASSDWGQGEAFF.

The gene calls are TRBV5-1 and TRBJ1-1; 8 bases match TRBD1. The CDR3 consists of 16 residues. The germline gives CDR1 SGHRS, CDR2 YFSETQ. The ends lost 4 bases at V and 1 base at J; junction bases unmatched: 9. The CDR3 is CASSAAGTGRNTEAFF. The CDR3 DNA sequence: TGCGCCAGCAGCGCGGCCGGGACAGGAAGGAACACTGAAGCTTTCTTT. The complete variable domain, with remaining parts taken from reference TRBV5-1 and TRBJ1-1, reads KAGVTQTPRYLIKTRGQQVTLSCSPISGHRSVSWYQQTPGQGLQFLFEYFSETQRNKGNFPGRFSGRQFSNSRSEMNVSTLELGDSALYLCASSAAGTGRNTEAFFGQGTRLTVV.

This clonotype was counted only a few times. This chain uses TRBV6-5 with TRBJ1-1; perhaps TRBD1 as D (5 bases). V gave up 5 bases and J gave up 2 bases, with 21 bases separating them. Germline CDR1 is MNHEY and CDR2 is SVGAGI. This CDR3 has 17 residues. Here the CDR3 reads CASSRALGPSRNTEAFF. The CDR3 region has the DNA TGTGCCAGCAGTCGCGCCTTGGGGCCCTCGAGAAACACTGAAGCTTTCTTT.

The sample holds many counts of this clonotype. V is TRBV5-1 and J is TRBJ2-1; a weak D match, TRBD1 (6 bases). V was pared by 3 bases and J by 4 bases, with 17 bases between. The CDR3 totals 16 residues. Germline V gene data show CDR1 as SGHRS and CDR2 as YFSETQ. This chain's CDR3 is CASSSSLGAGYNEQFF. CDR3 bases: TGCGCCAGCAGCTCATCGTTGGGGGCGGGTTACAATGAGCAGTTCTTC.

In this sample, this clonotype turned up many times. The chain uses TRBV3-1 and TRBJ1-1; 10 nucleotides line up with TRBD1. Germline V gives CDR1 LGHDT, CDR2 YNNKEL (reference sequence). The CDR3 spans 14 residues. Trimming removed 4 bases from V and 7 bases from J; junction bases left unmatched: 6. The CDR3 DNA reads as TGTGCCAGCAGCCTAATCCGGGACAGGGGTGAAGCTTTCTTT. Amino acid sequence: CASSLIRDRGEAFF. Drawing the rest from reference TRBV3-1 and TRBJ1-1, the complete variable domain is DTAVSQTPKYLVTQMGNDKSIKCEQNLGHDTMYWYKQDSKKFLKIMFSYNNKELIINETVPNRFSPKSPDKAHLNLHINSLELGDSAVYFCASSLIRDRGEAFFGQGTRLTVV.

V gene TRBV27 combines with J gene TRBJ1-1; D perhaps matches TRBD1 (6 bases). The length of the CDR3 is 18 residues. Per the germline V gene, CDR1 is MNHEY and CDR2 is SMNVEV (reference sequence). Trimming stripped 0 bases from V and 6 bases from J, with 23 bases between. CDR3 protein: CASSLSSYGAGATAEAFF. The CDR3 DNA reads as TGTGCCAGCAGTTTATCAAGTTACGGCGCAGGGGCGACCGCTGAAGCTTTCTTT.

This clonotype was seen ten or more times. This chain links TRBV10-3 with TRBJ1-5, with D uncertain. The CDR3 covers 13 residues. Trimming cost V 5 bases and J 8 bases, with 13 bases left between them. The V gene's germline CDR1 is ENHRY and CDR2 SYGVKD. The CDR3 protein is CAISNLQLEPQHF. The DNA for the CDR3 is TGTGCCATCAGTAACCTTCAACTGGAGCCCCAGCATTTT.

This clonotype was recorded many times. The genes are TRBV20-1 and TRBJ1-4, with unresolved D. V was trimmed by 6 bases and J by 4 bases, leaving 12 bases between them. Germline V lookup: CDR1 DFQATT, CDR2 SNEGSKA (reference sequence). This CDR3 is built from 13 residues. CDR3 DNA sequence: TGCAGTGCCCCGGCGGAATTTAATGAAAAACTGTTTTTT. This codes for CSAPAEFNEKLFF.

This clonotype was counted ten times or more. V and J are TRBV7-2 and TRBJ2-7; D could derive from TRBD1 or TRBD2 (7 bases each). V gave up 1 base and J gave up 3 bases, with 13 bases separating them. The CDR3 totals 15 residues. CDR1 is SGHTA and CDR2 is FQGNSA in the germline V gene. The CDR3 coding sequence is TGTGCCAGCAGCTTAGGAGCAGGGGGGGTCTACGAGCAGTACTTC. Its protein product is CASSLGAGGVYEQYF.

This clonotype came up many times. The genes are TRBV7-9 and TRBJ2-3; 11 bases fit TRBD2. Germline-derived CDR1 and CDR2 are SEHNR and FQNEAQ (reference sequence). The V gene end was trimmed by 7 bases and the J gene end by 1 base; junction bases not matched to a gene: 4. The CDR3 totals 15 residues. The CDR3 spells CASNPGLAGTDTQYF. As DNA, the CDR3 is TGTGCCAGCAATCCGGGACTAGCGGGCACAGATACGCAGTATTTT.

The table lists this clonotype with many counts. The V call is TRBV6-5, the J call TRBJ1-5; the match to TRBD1 covers 9 bases. Trimming removed 6 bases from V and 1 base from J; junction bases left unmatched: 1. This CDR3 comprises 14 residues. The V gene's germline CDR1 is MNHEY and CDR2 SVGAGI. In DNA, the CDR3 is TGTGCCAGCAGCGGGACAGGGAGCAATCAGCCCCAGCATTTT. Protein: CASSGTGSNQPQHF.

Many counts were recorded for this clonotype. V usage is TRBV7-9 and J usage is TRBJ2-3; D is perhaps TRBD1 (6 bases). The CDR3 length is 12 residues. In germline, CDR1 is SEHNR, CDR2 FQNEAQ (reference sequence). The V gene lost 5 bases and the J gene lost 8 bases, with 11 bases spanning the gap. The CDR3 region has the DNA TGTGCCAGCAGCCCCCTGGGGGCTACGCAGTATTTT. Encoded protein: CASSPLGATQYF. The variable domain in full, with the rest retrieved from reference TRBV7-9 and TRBJ2-3, is DTGVSQNPRHKITKRGQNVTFRCDPISEHNRLYWYRQTLGQGPEFLTYFQNEAQLEKSRLLSDRFSAERPKGSFSTLEIQRTEQGDSAMYLCASSPLGATQYFGPGTRLTVL.

Ten or more counts support this clonotype. This chain uses TRBV7-6 with TRBJ2-3; D possibly corresponds to TRBD2 (5 bases). V lost 1 base and J lost 4, with 9 bases in between. The CDR3 consists of 14 residues. Germline-derived CDR1 and CDR2 are SGHVS and FNYEAQ. The CDR3 coding sequence is TGTGCCAGCAGCTTAGGAGGGAGCGCAGATACGCAGTATTTT. Its protein is CASSLGGSADTQYF.

In its sample, this clonotype was seen many times. The chain employs TRBV20-1 and TRBJ1-5; D is perhaps TRBD1 (6 bases). There are 14 residues in the CDR3. Trimming shortened V by 6 bases and J by 1 base, and 13 bases separated the two germline ends. Per the germline V gene, CDR1 is DFQATT and CDR2 is SNEGSKA (reference sequence). DNA for the CDR3: TGCAGTGCCAAACAGGGAGGGAGCAATCAGCCCCAGCATTTT. Translating gives CSAKQGGSNQPQHF.

This clonotype was seen at least ten times. V usage is TRBV20-1 and J usage is TRBJ2-7; D is tentatively TRBD1 or TRBD2 (5 bases each). CDR1 and CDR2 (germline): DFQATT, SNEGSKA (reference sequence). The CDR3 loop spans 13 amino acids. The V gene lost 7 bases and the J gene lost 2 bases, with 15 bases spanning the gap. In DNA, the CDR3 is TGCAGTGTCCTGGGACCGACCGCCTACGAGCAGTACTTC. Its translation is CSVLGPTAYEQYF.

This clonotype was seen only a few times. This sequence joins TRBV11-2 and TRBJ2-3; D is uncertain. Deletions cut 2 bases from V and 6 bases from J, with 12 bases between. Per the germline V gene, CDR1 is SGHAT and CDR2 is FQNNGV. The CDR3 is made up of 14 amino acids. CDR3 DNA: TGTGCCAGCAGCTTATCCGGGTATCGTGATACGCAGTATTTT. It specifies CASSLSGYRDTQYF.

The sample holds many counts of this clonotype. The rearrangement links TRBV11-2 to TRBJ1-1, with 11 nucleotides matching TRBD1. The germline V gene has CDR1 SGHAT and CDR2 FQNNGV. The CDR3 sequence is 15 residues long. V was pared by 1 base and J by 5 bases, with 3 bases of the junction left unmatched. The CDR3 DNA reads as TGTGCCAGCAGCTTAGCGGGGACAGGGGGAACTGAAGCTTTCTTT. Amino acids: CASSLAGTGGTEAFF.